The TCR beta chain described here comes from a study of regulatory T cells in long-lasting Graves disease. Study-wide results and limits: TRBV28, TRBJ1-2 and TRBJ2-5 emerged as the favored segments in persistent disease. Accuracy may have suffered from the small sample size.

The authors built TCR beta libraries using iRepertoire HTBI primers and Arm-PCR of CDR3 regions. TCRdb passed the multiplex PCR reads through MiXCR, listing each CDR3 protein once. The sample carries more than 350,000 distinct CDR3 sequences, more than 13% recorded once. This clonotype was seen a handful of times. Antigen unknown. Regarding time point: newly diagnosed GD, antithyroid drugs for less than 3 months. From PBMCs, RNA was extracted and then used to make the TCR library. V lost 4 bases and J 5 bases, leaving 13 bases between the germline ends. Per the germline V gene, CDR1 is SGHNT and CDR2 is YYREEE (reference sequence). This CDR3 region has 13 residues. These data also formed part of another study, on T cells in Graves' hyperthyroidism and ophthalmopathy. That work adds: Exclusions: uncontrolled infection, other autoimmune disease, pregnancy, lactation.

This TCR came from a woman aged 25 to 45 with Graves disease. Here the sequenced sample was peripheral blood mononuclear cells (PBMCs), taken at new diagnosis, from a patient treated with antithyroid drugs. The rearrangement joins TRBV5-4 to TRBJ2-7; D call uncertain. For the CDR3, the DNA is TGTGCCAGCAGCCAGCCCACTGACCACGAGCAGTACTTC. This translates into CASSQPTDHEQYF.